A selection of T cell receptor beta chains follows, all from one sample in a study of blood T cells in healthy people across ages. TCRdb passed the 5' RACE reads through MiXCR, listing each CDR3 protein once. The sample includes around 710,000 distinct CDR3 sequences, roughly 44% of them seen just once. Sequences were obtained from blood. The origin of the receptors is a woman between 55 and 75 years old in good health. Both conserved end residues are part of each CDR3. D genes are given only for firm matches. Some rows have no size entry. The others give once, few or many, or a class for an expanded clone.

v_call: TRBV7-3
clone_size: -
j_call: TRBJ2-7
d_call: -
cdr3_aa: CASSFDPLSAEQYF
cdr3_nt: TGTGCCAGCAGCTTTGACCCCCTATCGGCCGAGCAGTACTTC

v_call: TRBV21-1
clone_size: -
j_call: TRBJ2-7
d_call: -
cdr3_aa: CASSKVEPNSYEQYF
cdr3_nt: TGTGCCAGCAGCAAAGTTGAACCGAATTCCTACGAGCAGTACTTC

v_call: TRBV7-2
clone_size: many
j_call: TRBJ2-7
d_call: TRBD1
cdr3_aa: CASSPSGTGNEQYF
cdr3_nt: TGTGCCAGCAGCCCCTCCGGGACAGGGAACGAGCAGTACTTC

v_call: TRBV20-1
clone_size: once
j_call: TRBJ2-1
d_call: -
cdr3_aa: CSAQTGGVDNEQFF
cdr3_nt: TGCAGTGCCCAGACAGGTGGAGTCGACAATGAGCAGTTCTTC

v_call: TRBV3-1
clone_size: few
j_call: TRBJ2-7
d_call: -
cdr3_aa: CASGQDPLYEQYF
cdr3_nt: TGTGCCAGCGGCCAAGACCCTCTCTACGAGCAGTACTTC

v_call: TRBV6-2/TRBV6-3
clone_size: -
j_call: TRBJ1-1
d_call: TRBD1
cdr3_aa: CASRHGTGQNTEAFF
cdr3_nt: TGTGCCAGCAGGCACGGGACAGGCCAGAACACTGAAGCTTTCTTT

v_call: TRBV11-2
clone_size: -
j_call: TRBJ2-2
d_call: -
cdr3_aa: CASSLGLEGTGELFF
cdr3_nt: TGTGCCAGCAGCTTAGGGCTAGAGGGAACCGGGGAGCTGTTTTTT

v_call: TRBV20-1
clone_size: once
j_call: TRBJ2-7
d_call: -
cdr3_aa: CSARETGDHKEQYF
cdr3_nt: TGCAGTGCTAGGGAGACCGGGGACCATAAAGAGCAGTACTTC

v_call: TRBV29-1
clone_size: many
j_call: TRBJ2-5
d_call: TRBD2
cdr3_aa: CSVAPGLAGAETQYF
cdr3_nt: TGCAGCGTAGCCCCGGGACTAGCGGGAGCAGAGACCCAGTACTTC

v_call: TRBV2
clone_size: -
j_call: TRBJ1-5
d_call: TRBD1
cdr3_aa: CASSEALTGKDQPQHF
cdr3_nt: TGTGCCAGCAGTGAAGCGCTGACAGGGAAGGATCAGCCCCAGCATTTT

v_call: TRBV20-1
clone_size: -
j_call: TRBJ2-3
d_call: -
cdr3_aa: CSAEPTGRGLTDTQYF
cdr3_nt: TGCAGTGCTGAGCCAACAGGACGGGGCCTCACAGATACGCAGTATTTT

v_call: TRBV5-6
clone_size: -
j_call: TRBJ2-5
d_call: -
cdr3_aa: CASSEGSHQETQYF
cdr3_nt: TGTGCCAGCAGCGAGGGCAGCCATCAAGAGACCCAGTACTTC

v_call: TRBV20-1
clone_size: few
j_call: TRBJ2-5
d_call: -
cdr3_aa: CSARGQGDGTQYF
cdr3_nt: TGCAGTGCTAGGGGGCAGGGAGATGGGACCCAGTACTTC

v_call: TRBV28
clone_size: -
j_call: TRBJ2-3
d_call: TRBD2
cdr3_aa: CASLPGLARDSTDTQYF
cdr3_nt: TGTGCCAGCTTACCGGGACTAGCGCGAGATTCCACAGATACGCAGTATTTT

v_call: TRBV20-1
clone_size: once
j_call: TRBJ2-5
d_call: -
cdr3_aa: CSAPRITDQETQYF
cdr3_nt: TGCAGTGCTCCCCGAATCACGGACCAAGAGACCCAGTACTTC

v_call: TRBV12-3/TRBV12-4
clone_size: -
j_call: TRBJ2-1
d_call: TRBD2
cdr3_aa: CASSSGLAGGYYEQFF
cdr3_nt: TGTGCCAGCAGTTCGGGACTAGCTGGGGGATACTACGAGCAGTTCTTC

v_call: TRBV28
clone_size: -
j_call: TRBJ2-7
d_call: -
cdr3_aa: CASSPPEGLYEQYF
cdr3_nt: TGTGCCAGCAGTCCACCAGAGGGGCTATACGAGCAGTACTTC

v_call: TRBV4-3
clone_size: few
j_call: TRBJ2-1
d_call: -
cdr3_aa: CASSLASASYNEQFF
cdr3_nt: TGCGCCAGCAGCCTTGCTAGCGCATCCTACAATGAGCAGTTCTTC

v_call: TRBV20-1
clone_size: -
j_call: TRBJ2-3
d_call: -
cdr3_aa: CSALLTDTQYF
cdr3_nt: TGCAGTGCTCTACTCACAGATACGCAGTATTTT

v_call: TRBV5-1
clone_size: many
j_call: TRBJ2-1
d_call: -
cdr3_aa: CASSLGVKTLISYNEQFF
cdr3_nt: TGCGCCAGCAGCTTGGGAGTGAAGACCTTGATCTCCTACAATGAGCAGTTCTTC

v_call: TRBV12-3/TRBV12-4
clone_size: -
j_call: TRBJ2-3
d_call: -
cdr3_aa: CASSPGAGDTDTQYF
cdr3_nt: TGTGCCAGCAGTCCGGGGGCGGGAGACACAGATACGCAGTATTTT

v_call: TRBV29-1
clone_size: -
j_call: TRBJ1-4
d_call: -
cdr3_aa: CSVGRGEEKLFF
cdr3_nt: TGCAGCGTGGGCAGGGGAGAAGAAAAACTGTTTTTT

v_call: TRBV20-1
clone_size: few
j_call: TRBJ1-2
d_call: -
cdr3_aa: CSARDPRTGTGYGYTF
cdr3_nt: TGCAGTGCTAGAGATCCCCGAACAGGAACGGGCTATGGCTACACCTTC

v_call: TRBV29-1
clone_size: -
j_call: TRBJ2-7
d_call: -
cdr3_aa: CSVWGGLRGTYEQYF
cdr3_nt: TGCAGCGTTTGGGGAGGCCTCCGGGGCACCTACGAGCAGTACTTC

v_call: TRBV6-2/TRBV6-3
clone_size: -
j_call: TRBJ2-1
d_call: TRBD1
cdr3_aa: CASSDRGGLGETQFF
cdr3_nt: TGTGCCAGCAGCGACAGGGGAGGATTAGGAGAGACCCAGTTCTTC

v_call: TRBV28
clone_size: -
j_call: TRBJ2-3
d_call: -
cdr3_aa: CASSSAATRTDTQYF
cdr3_nt: TGTGCCAGCAGTAGCGCGGCGACCCGAACAGATACGCAGTATTTT

v_call: TRBV25-1
clone_size: -
j_call: TRBJ2-7
d_call: -
cdr3_aa: CASKGRGEVREQYF
cdr3_nt: TGTGCCAGCAAGGGTCGAGGGGAGGTAAGGGAGCAGTACTTC

v_call: TRBV6-2/TRBV6-3
clone_size: -
j_call: TRBJ2-5
d_call: -
cdr3_aa: CASSYRDNYMETQYF
cdr3_nt: TGTGCCAGCAGTTATCGGGACAACTATATGGAGACCCAGTACTTC

v_call: TRBV30
clone_size: -
j_call: TRBJ1-4
d_call: TRBD1
cdr3_aa: CAWSLGQDNEKLFF
cdr3_nt: TGTGCCTGGTCCCTTGGACAGGATAATGAAAAACTGTTTTTT

v_call: TRBV10-3
clone_size: many
j_call: TRBJ2-3
d_call: -
cdr3_aa: CAITRQATDTQYF
cdr3_nt: TGTGCCATCACCAGACAGGCCACAGATACGCAGTATTTT

v_call: TRBV20-1
clone_size: -
j_call: TRBJ2-1
d_call: -
cdr3_aa: CSARDFGREGVNEQFF
cdr3_nt: TGCAGTGCTAGAGATTTTGGGAGGGAGGGGGTCAATGAGCAGTTCTTC

v_call: TRBV2
clone_size: many
j_call: TRBJ2-5
d_call: -
cdr3_aa: CASTPGQTQYF
cdr3_nt: TGTGCCAGCACCCCGGGCCAGACCCAGTACTTC

v_call: TRBV29-1
clone_size: -
j_call: TRBJ1-2
d_call: -
cdr3_aa: CSVEASSDLVYTF
cdr3_nt: TGCAGCGTTGAAGCCAGCTCGGACTTGGTCTACACCTTC

v_call: TRBV6-4
clone_size: few
j_call: TRBJ1-2
d_call: -
cdr3_aa: CASSPDPSGRNYGYTF
cdr3_nt: TGTGCCAGCAGTCCCGATCCGTCAGGGAGGAACTATGGCTACACCTTC

v_call: TRBV11-3
clone_size: -
j_call: TRBJ2-2
d_call: TRBD1
cdr3_aa: CASRRQGDTGELFF
cdr3_nt: TGTGCCAGCAGGCGACAGGGGGACACCGGGGAGCTGTTTTTT

v_call: TRBV6-2/TRBV6-3
clone_size: -
j_call: TRBJ1-2
d_call: -
cdr3_aa: CASSYSGGRKANYGYTF
cdr3_nt: TGTGCCAGCAGTTACTCCGGGGGGCGAAAAGCTAACTATGGCTACACCTTC

v_call: TRBV9
clone_size: many
j_call: TRBJ1-2
d_call: -
cdr3_aa: CASSVDSDNYGYTF
cdr3_nt: TGTGCCAGCAGCGTCGACAGCGATAACTATGGCTACACCTTC

v_call: TRBV20-1
clone_size: -
j_call: TRBJ2-3
d_call: -
cdr3_aa: CSARDNGRRTDTQYF
cdr3_nt: TGCAGTGCTAGAGATAATGGAAGGCGCACAGATACGCAGTATTTT

v_call: TRBV7-3
clone_size: -
j_call: TRBJ1-2
d_call: -
cdr3_aa: CASSLTGQDPYGYTF
cdr3_nt: TGTGCCAGCAGCTTAACGGGCCAGGACCCCTATGGCTACACCTTC

v_call: TRBV9
clone_size: -
j_call: TRBJ2-5
d_call: TRBD2
cdr3_aa: CASSPHSGGTQETQYF
cdr3_nt: TGTGCCAGCAGTCCCCATAGCGGGGGAACCCAAGAGACCCAGTACTTC

v_call: TRBV6-2/TRBV6-3
clone_size: few
j_call: TRBJ1-1
d_call: -
cdr3_aa: CASSPFIGMNTEAFF
cdr3_nt: TGTGCCAGCAGCCCTTTTATAGGGATGAACACTGAAGCTTTCTTT

v_call: TRBV20-1
clone_size: once
j_call: TRBJ1-2
d_call: -
cdr3_aa: CSASEGALDYTF
cdr3_nt: TGCAGTGCTAGCGAAGGGGCGCTTGACTACACCTTC

v_call: TRBV4-2
clone_size: -
j_call: TRBJ2-5
d_call: TRBD2
cdr3_aa: CASSQDGNLAEGYNEQYF
cdr3_nt: TGTGCCAGCAGCCAAGACGGTAATCTAGCGGAGGGCTACAATGAGCAGTACTTC

v_call: TRBV10-3
clone_size: -
j_call: TRBJ2-7
d_call: TRBD1
cdr3_aa: CAIGRQGINEQYF
cdr3_nt: TGTGCCATCGGGAGACAGGGAATCAATGAGCAGTACTTC

v_call: TRBV6-5
clone_size: few
j_call: TRBJ1-6
d_call: -
cdr3_aa: CASSYSTPNSPLHF
cdr3_nt: TGTGCCAGCAGTTACTCGACACCGAATTCACCCCTCCACTTT

v_call: TRBV9
clone_size: -
j_call: TRBJ2-1
d_call: TRBD2
cdr3_aa: CASSDSGKGYVQFF
cdr3_nt: TGTGCCAGCAGCGATAGCGGGAAAGGCTACGTGCAGTTCTTC

v_call: TRBV5-1
clone_size: many
j_call: TRBJ2-7
d_call: -
cdr3_aa: CASSLAGSEQYF
cdr3_nt: TGTGCCAGCAGTTTAGCCGGGTCGGAGCAGTACTTC

v_call: TRBV20-1
clone_size: -
j_call: TRBJ2-3
d_call: -
cdr3_aa: CSARTGGSTDTQYF
cdr3_nt: TGCAGTGCCCGGACTGGCGGGAGCACAGATACGCAGTATTTT

v_call: TRBV18
clone_size: -
j_call: TRBJ2-7
d_call: -
cdr3_aa: CASSPNPTDYEQYF
cdr3_nt: TGTGCCAGCTCACCAAACCCTACGGACTACGAGCAGTACTTC

v_call: TRBV14
clone_size: -
j_call: TRBJ2-3
d_call: TRBD2
cdr3_aa: CASRHSSGFTDTQYF
cdr3_nt: TGTGCCAGCAGGCACTCTAGCGGATTCACAGATACGCAGTATTTT

v_call: TRBV5-1
clone_size: -
j_call: TRBJ2-3
d_call: -
cdr3_aa: CASSLIFGGLNTDTQYF
cdr3_nt: TGCGCCAGCAGCTTGATTTTCGGGGGCCTCAACACAGATACGCAGTATTTT

v_call: TRBV3-1
clone_size: -
j_call: TRBJ2-5
d_call: TRBD2
cdr3_aa: CASSLQSGGFRETQYF
cdr3_nt: TGTGCCAGCAGCCTCCAAAGCGGGGGTTTTAGAGAGACCCAGTACTTC

v_call: TRBV29-1
clone_size: -
j_call: TRBJ2-3
d_call: TRBD2
cdr3_aa: CSVEDSLAVADTQYF
cdr3_nt: TGCAGCGTTGAAGACTCGCTAGCGGTCGCAGATACGCAGTATTTT

v_call: TRBV29-1
clone_size: many
j_call: TRBJ2-5
d_call: TRBD2
cdr3_aa: CSVATGLGGTQYF
cdr3_nt: TGCAGCGTCGCGACGGGACTAGGCGGGACCCAGTACTTC

v_call: TRBV7-2
clone_size: few
j_call: TRBJ1-1
d_call: -
cdr3_aa: CASSLRGGGEAFF
cdr3_nt: TGTGCCAGCAGCTTAAGGGGAGGTGGTGAAGCTTTCTTT